These T cell receptor beta chains were read from a single sample in a study of CD8 T cells in ankylosing spondylitis. TCRdb re-called the 5' RACE reads with MiXCR, one entry per CDR3 protein. The repertoire holds 150,000 to 200,000 distinct CDR3 sequences, with about an eighth as singletons. The sample taken for sequencing was blood, either unsorted or a sorted T cell fraction (not recorded which). These receptors all come from a female donor with ankylosing spondylitis or in good health (not recorded which). CDR3s include the opening cysteine and the closing phenylalanine or tryptophan. The D gene is left open where the match is weak. For some rows the clone size is stated as once, few or many, or as a class when expanded; others skip it.

TRBV29-1	-	many	TRBJ1-2	CSVGQVANYGYTF
TRBV28	TRBD1	many	TRBJ2-2	CASSSGQYTGELFF
TRBV11-2	-	many	TRBJ1-2	CASSSHRVVNYGYTF
TRBV20-1	TRBD2	many	TRBJ2-2	CSASASGNTNTGELFF
TRBV12-3/TRBV12-4	-	-	TRBJ2-1	CASSPGSRAWQFF
TRBV4-3	-	-	TRBJ1-6	CASSQTHQANNSPLHF
TRBV18	-	-	TRBJ1-4	CASSQRSAEKLFF
TRBV12-3/TRBV12-4	-	many	TRBJ1-1	CASSTRNTEAFF
TRBV2	-	-	TRBJ2-5	CASSEHQYETQYF
TRBV6-1	TRBD1	-	TRBJ2-7	CASSGTTGVEQYF
TRBV5-5	TRBD2	few	TRBJ2-7	CASSTVTSGRPYEQYF
TRBV28	-	many	TRBJ2-5	CASTTVPQGLVETQYF
TRBV7-6	TRBD1	-	TRBJ1-4	CASSPYLDRGEEKLFF
TRBV12-3/TRBV12-4	-	once	TRBJ1-2	CASSFSAYYGYTF
TRBV19	-	-	TRBJ2-5	CASSIAYGNQETQYF
TRBV24-1	TRBD1	many	TRBJ2-1	CATSDPDRDRDNEQFF
TRBV20-1	-	many	TRBJ2-5	CSASVSETQYF
TRBV6-1	-	-	TRBJ2-1	CASRGPGVEQFF
TRBV6-2/TRBV6-3	-	-	TRBJ2-2	CASSYLRAGELFF
TRBV4-3	-	many	TRBJ2-2	CASSQVPGTGELFF
TRBV12-3/TRBV12-4	-	few	TRBJ2-5	CASSFAGQQETQYF
TRBV5-1	TRBD2	many	TRBJ2-2	CASSFLPTSGSNTGELFF
TRBV20-1	-	-	TRBJ1-2	CSARELGYGYTF
TRBV7-2	-	many	TRBJ2-7	CASSLEDGYEQYF
TRBV27	TRBD2	few	TRBJ2-4	CASLSLAGNHRENIQYF
TRBV3-1	-	many	TRBJ1-2	CASSLSGNYGYTF
TRBV6-6	TRBD2	many	TRBJ2-1	CASRLAGGGEQFF
TRBV5-1	-	many	TRBJ2-3	CASSLRGLGTDTQYF
TRBV24-1	-	-	TRBJ2-1	CVTSGDTDNEQFF
TRBV30	TRBD1	many	TRBJ2-7	CAWTTGTGADEQYF
TRBV24-1	-	many	TRBJ1-4	CATSDKGATNEKLFF
TRBV20-1	-	many	TRBJ2-3	CSASRGTSTDTQYF
TRBV7-7	-	many	TRBJ2-3	CASSFSGTDTQYF
TRBV15	-	many	-	CATSRDPSRQELFF
TRBV27	TRBD2	-	TRBJ2-7	CASSRVGLAGANEQYF
TRBV12-3/TRBV12-4	-	many	TRBJ2-7	CASSGASYEQYF
TRBV4-1	-	-	TRBJ1-5	CASSQEGAHSNQPQHF
TRBV27	TRBD1	many	TRBJ1-5	CASSYRGSQPQHF
TRBV6-2/TRBV6-3	-	many	TRBJ1-1	CASSYTPGHNTEAFF
TRBV12-3/TRBV12-4	-	many	TRBJ2-1	CASSLGAGLHNEQFF
TRBV12-3/TRBV12-4	-	many	TRBJ2-4	CASSKKGGAKNIQYF
TRBV15	-	many	TRBJ1-1	CATRFNYSRGMNTEAFF
TRBV7-2	-	many	TRBJ1-1	CASSLYRGTEAFF
TRBV4-3	-	many	TRBJ2-2	CASSQEVRGKGTGELFF
TRBV10-3	TRBD2	many	TRBJ2-5	CAISRLAGQETQYF
TRBV29-1	-	few	TRBJ1-1	CSVEGQDTEAFF
TRBV3-1	TRBD1	many	TRBJ2-7	CASSQGPRGQGYEQYF
TRBV30	TRBD2	many	TRBJ2-1	CAWTSGVAYNEQFF
TRBV20-1	TRBD1	many	TRBJ1-1	CSKRGGQLDTEAFF